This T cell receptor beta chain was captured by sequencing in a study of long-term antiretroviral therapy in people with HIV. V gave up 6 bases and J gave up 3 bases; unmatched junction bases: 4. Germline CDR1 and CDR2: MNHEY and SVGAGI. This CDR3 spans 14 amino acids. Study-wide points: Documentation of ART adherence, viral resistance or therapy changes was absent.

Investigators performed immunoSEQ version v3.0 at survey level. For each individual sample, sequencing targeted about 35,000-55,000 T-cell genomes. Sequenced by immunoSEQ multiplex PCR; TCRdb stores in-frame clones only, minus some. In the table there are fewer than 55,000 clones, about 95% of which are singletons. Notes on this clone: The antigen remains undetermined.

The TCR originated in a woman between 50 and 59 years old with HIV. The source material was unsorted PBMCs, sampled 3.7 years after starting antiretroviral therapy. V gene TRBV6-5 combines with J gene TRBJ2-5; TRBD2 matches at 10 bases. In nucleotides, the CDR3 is TGTGCCAGCAGACGAGGACTAGCGGAAGAGACCCAGTACTTC. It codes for CASRRGLAEETQYF.